Listed below are T cell receptor beta chains from one sample, sequenced in a study of technical replicates of blood from several donors. Repertoires were generated with immunoSEQ multiplex PCR, while TCRdb's copy carries only in-frame clones and drops some. The profile shows about 61,000 clones, approximately 89% of them singletons. The specimen sequenced was PBMCs. Receptors originate from a human donor in good health. Some clones in this sample may be carry-over from other donors' samples. Each CDR3 is given with its conserved first and last residue. Each record gives: J gene, clone size, V gene, D gene, CDR3 DNA, CDR3 protein. The D gene is left open where the match is weak. Size tells how often a clone was seen (once, few, many) or the class of an expanded clone, and some rows leave it out.

>TRBJ2-3|few|TRBV6-5|TRBD2
TGTGCCAGCAGCCTACTAGCGGGGTCCCCAGATACGCAGTATTTT
CASSLLAGSPDTQYF
>TRBJ1-5|.|TRBV11-2|.
TGTGCCAGCAGCGCATACAGGGTTGGCAATCAGCCCCAGCATTTT
CASSAYRVGNQPQHF
>TRBJ1-2|.|TRBV9|.
TGTGCCAGCAGCGGCCTTCCAAAGGGGGGGAGGGACTATGGCTACACCTTC
CASSGLPKGGRDYGYTF
>TRBJ1-1|.|TRBV4-3|.
TGCGCCAGCAGCCAAAGCAGGGGCTGGACTGAAGCTTTCTTT
CASSQSRGWTEAFF
>TRBJ2-7|.|TRBV18|TRBD2
TGTGCCAGCTCACCCGTGGGAGGGAATAACTACGAGCAGTACTTC
CASSPVGGNNYEQYF
>TRBJ2-5|.|TRBV19|TRBD2
TGTGCCAGTAGTATACGGCGGGAGACTCAAGAGACCCAGTACTTC
CASSIRRETQETQYF
>TRBJ2-1|.|TRBV19|TRBD2
TGTGCCAGTAGCGCTCAGGCTAGCGGGAGTACCGAGCAGTTCTTC
CASSAQASGSTEQFF
>TRBJ2-2|.|TRBV5-1|.
TGCGCCAGCAGCACAAACGTACGGCTAGCCTTCGACACCGGGGAGCTGTTTTTT
CASSTNVRLAFDTGELFF
>TRBJ2-2|.|TRBV7-2|.
TGTGCCAGCAGCTTAGAACAGAACACCGGGGAGCTGTTTTTT
CASSLEQNTGELFF
>TRBJ2-3|.|TRBV7-2|TRBD2
TGTGCCAGCTTCAAAAGAGCAGCGGGAGTTAAGGATACGCAGTATTTT
CASFKRAAGVKDTQYF
>TRBJ2-3|.|TRBV27|.
TGTGCCAGCAGTCCAACATCAACCGGGGGTGTCACAGATACGCAGTATTTT
CASSPTSTGGVTDTQYF
>TRBJ2-6|few|TRBV18|.
TGTGCCAGCTCCCCTACCTTTGTGGGAGCTGGGGCCAACGTCCTGACTTTC
CASSPTFVGAGANVLTF
>TRBJ2-3|.|TRBV7-3|.
TGTGCCAGCAGCTTAGTATCTACAGATACGCAGTATTTT
CASSLVSTDTQYF
>TRBJ1-2|.|TRBV6-6|.
TGTGCCAGCAGTTACGAGGACTATGGCTACACCTTC
CASSYEDYGYTF
>TRBJ2-1|.|TRBV30|.
TGTGCCTGGACATCGCTAGGAGGCAATGAGCAGTTCTTC
CAWTSLGGNEQFF
>TRBJ2-1|few|TRBV29-1|TRBD2
TGCAGCGCTCCGGGACTAGCGGGAGTGATACAGTTCTTC
CSAPGLAGVIQFF
>TRBJ2-5|.|TRBV2|TRBD1
TGTGCCAGCAGTGAAACGGGACAGGGTGGGGAGACCCAGTACTTC
CASSETGQGGETQYF
>TRBJ1-1|few|TRBV7-9|.
TGTGCCAGCAGCCTTGAGCAGGGGCGAGGTGAAGCTTTCTTT
CASSLEQGRGEAFF
>TRBJ2-5|.|TRBV2|.
TGTGCCAGCAGCGCTACAGGCGCGTACCAAGAGACCCAGTACTTC
CASSATGAYQETQYF
>TRBJ1-1|.|TRBV6-5|TRBD1
TGTGCCAGCAGTGACGACAGGGGGGTACCTGAAGCTTTCTTT
CASSDDRGVPEAFF
>TRBJ2-7|.|TRBV29-1|TRBD1
TGCAGCGCGACAGGGGGCTACGAGCAGTACTTC
CSATGGYEQYF
>TRBJ1-5|.|TRBV27|TRBD1
TGTGCCAGCAGGGTCACAGGGGGCGGCAATCAGCCCCAGCATTTT
CASRVTGGGNQPQHF
>TRBJ2-3|.|TRBV7-8|.
TGTGCCAGCAGCTCCCCTCACGCGGTAGTTGGCACAGATACGCAGTATTTT
CASSSPHAVVGTDTQYF
>TRBJ2-4|.|TRBV7-7|.
TGTGCCAGCAGCTTAGGTACGGGGTCGGCCAAAAACATTCAGTACTTC
CASSLGTGSAKNIQYF
>TRBJ1-1|.|TRBV9|TRBD1
TGTGCCAGCAGCTACCGGGACAGTGGTGAAGCTTTCTTT
CASSYRDSGEAFF
>TRBJ2-5|.|TRBV15|.
TGTGCCACCAGCACTCCGGGACATCCGGAGACCCAGTACTTC
CATSTPGHPETQYF
>TRBJ1-2|few|TRBV7-3|.
TGTGCCAGCAGCTTCTTTCCAGGGGCCACTAGTGGCTACACCTTC
CASSFFPGATSGYTF